Following are 23 T cell receptor beta chains from one sample sequenced in a study of cytomegalovirus exposure and HLA in healthy donors. The PCR had 60 Vbeta and 13 Jbeta primers. The table came from immunoSEQ multiplex PCR; TCRdb's copy has only in-frame clones and leaves some out. The table records about 89,000 clones, about four fifths of them present only once. Sequencing was carried out using PBMCs. Source of these receptors: a female donor in good health and CMV-seropositive.

V usage is TRBV5-1 and J usage is TRBJ2-2; TRBD1 might be the D (6 bases). The CDR3 extends over 14 amino acids. Per the germline V gene, CDR1 is SGHRS and CDR2 is YFSETQ. Trimming left V 5 bases short and J 4 bases short, with 12 bases between. DNA for the CDR3: TGCGCCAGCAGTCGGCAGGGGACCACCGGGGAGCTGTTTTTT. The encoded protein is CASSRQGTTGELFF.

This clone was detected only a few times. CDR3 DNA: TGTGCCAGCAGCAAATTGGGGGGGCGCCGTCAGAACACTGAAGCTTTCTTT. This translates into CASSKLGGRRQNTEAFF. The V and J genes are TRBV21-1 and TRBJ1-1. TRBV21-1 is classified as a pseudogene. The CDR3 extends over 17 amino acids.

J is TRBJ1-2 and V is TRBV27; 12 bases are shared with TRBD1. V lost 5 bases, J lost 4 bases, and 2 bases stayed unmatched. Germline CDR1 and CDR2: MNHEY and SMNVEV (reference sequence). The CDR3 covers 14 residues. The CDR3 nucleotides read TGTGCCAGCAGTGGGGACAGGGGGCTCTATGGCTACACCTTC. It specifies CASSGDRGLYGYTF.

The rearrangement uses TRBV10-1 and TRBJ2-7; TRBD1 matches 7 bases. Germline-derived CDR1 and CDR2 are WNHNN and SYGVQD (reference sequence). Trimming cost V 4 bases and J 0 bases; bases outside gene matches: 12. CDR3 size: 17 residues. DNA of the CDR3: TGCGCCAGCAGTGGGACAAACCCGGGACAGAGCTCCTACGAGCAGTACTTC. Protein product: CASSGTNPGQSSYEQYF.

This chain joins TRBV30 and TRBJ1-2; weak D call: TRBD1 (5 bases). The V end lost 0 bases, the J end lost 8 bases, and 13 bases lay between the germline ends. Germline CDR1 is GTSNPN and CDR2 is SVGIG (reference sequence). The CDR3 has 13 amino acids. This CDR3 reads CAWSVAVAGGYTF. CDR3 bases: TGTGCCTGGAGTGTGGCTGTTGCAGGGGGCTACACCTTC. Based on the CDR3 plus reference TRBV30 and TRBJ1-2, the full variable domain is SQTIHQWPATLVQPVGSPLSLECTVEGTSNPNLYWYRQAAGRGLQLLFYSVGIGQISSEVPQNLSASRPQDRQFILSSKKLLLSDSGFYLCAWSVAVAGGYTFGSGTRLTVV.

The V gene is TRBV6-5, the J gene TRBJ2-7, with 7 bases lining up with TRBD1. This CDR3 is 15 amino acids long. Germline V gene lookup returns CDR1 MNHEY and CDR2 SVGAGI. J gave up 3 bases and V 5 bases, and 10 bases lay outside the gene matches. CDR3 coding DNA: TGTGCCAGCAGTGGGAAATACAGGGGTTTCTACGAGCAGTACTTC. It codes for CASSGKYRGFYEQYF.

CDR3 coding DNA: TGTGCCAGCGTGACCGGGACAAACTATGGCTACACCTTC. This codes for CASVTGTNYGYTF. The genes are TRBV6-1 and TRBJ1-2, with a tentative D call TRBD1 (6 bases). The germline gives CDR1 MNHNS, CDR2 SASEGT. Trimming shortened V by 8 bases and J by 2 bases, and 12 bases separated the two germline ends. CDR3 length: 13 residues.

The rearrangement uses TRBV2 and TRBJ2-1; 14 bases align to TRBD2. Germline V lookup: CDR1 SNHLY, CDR2 FYNNEI. J lost 2 bases, V lost 6 bases, and 15 bases had no gene match. CDR3 length: 20 residues. The CDR3 DNA is TGTGCCAGCAGGAAAGAGGCGGGACTAGCGGGAGTCGTCCCCTACAATGAGCAGTTCTTC. As protein: CASRKEAGLAGVVPYNEQFF.

The chain links TRBV18 to TRBJ2-3, with TRBD1 matching 9 bases. This CDR3 region has 17 residues. After removal of 3 bases from V and 6 bases from J, the junction contained 13 bases not matched to a gene. In germline, CDR1 is KGHSH, CDR2 LQKENI. The CDR3 reads CASSPTGQGLLSDTQYF. The CDR3 nucleotides are TGTGCCAGCTCACCGACGGGACAGGGCCTTTTGTCGGATACGCAGTATTTT.

V is TRBV19 and J is TRBJ2-2; D unclear. Between the trimmed V and J ends, which lost 2 bases and 0 bases, there was a span of 7 bases. Germline V gives CDR1 LNHDA, CDR2 SQIVND (reference sequence). CDR3 length equals 15 residues. CDR3 nucleotide sequence: TGTGCCAGTAGTATACAGCGAACGAACACCGGGGAGCTGTTTTTT. Its translation: CASSIQRTNTGELFF.

V and J are TRBV7-3 and TRBJ2-3; TRBD2 agrees at 7 bases. CDR3 length: 14 amino acids. V gave up 5 bases and J gave up 1 base; unmatched junction bases: 3. Germline values: CDR1 SGHTA, CDR2 FQGTGA. The CDR3 protein is CASSPGLGTDTQYF. CDR3 nucleotides: TGTGCCAGCAGCCCAGGACTAGGCACAGATACGCAGTATTTT.

The chain combines TRBV5-1 with TRBJ2-2, with 10 bases matching TRBD1. Germline CDR1 and CDR2: SGHRS and YFSETQ. J gave up 4 bases and V 4 bases, and 4 bases lay outside the gene matches. This CDR3 is 15 amino acids long. The CDR3 DNA reads as TGCGCCAGCAGCATTGGGACAGGGGCCACCGGGGAGCTGTTTTTT. This sequence encodes CASSIGTGATGELFF.

V gene TRBV11-2 combines with J gene TRBJ2-2; maybe TRBD1 (6 bases). Trimming cost V 2 bases and J 9 bases, with 13 bases left between them. CDR1 and CDR2 from the germline V gene are SGHAT and FQNNGV. CDR3 length equals 14 residues. CDR3 nucleotide sequence: TGTGCCAGCAGCTTAACGCAGGGGCCCCGGGAGCTGTTTTTT. Amino acid sequence: CASSLTQGPRELFF.

This clone was recorded once. The sample holds other DNA sequences that translate to the same CDR3. The chain couples TRBV7-9 to TRBJ2-3, with D possibly TRBD1 on 5 matching bases. Trimming pared 1 base from V and 3 bases from J, leaving 8 bases between. This CDR3 comprises 14 residues. Germline lookup yields CDR1 SEHNR and CDR2 FQNEAQ (reference sequence). CDR3 region: CASSLGRGTDTQYF. The DNA of the CDR3 is TGTGCCAGCAGCTTAGGTAGGGGAACAGATACGCAGTATTTT.

The genes are TRBV9 and TRBJ1-5; D call uncertain. The CDR3 contains 15 residues. Germline V CDR1 and CDR2: SGDLS, YYNGEE. V was shortened by 0 bases and J by 6 bases, with 13 bases between the two germline ends. The CDR3 is CASSVDGRSAQPQHF. In DNA, the CDR3 is TGTGCCAGCAGCGTAGACGGGAGATCGGCTCAGCCCCAGCATTTT.

This clone was seen a few times. The J gene is TRBJ2-5, the V gene TRBV19; 9 bases are a match to TRBD1. TRBJ2-7 explains the end of the DNA better; the J call may be wrong. This CDR3 has 16 residues. In germline, CDR1 is LNHDA, CDR2 SQIVND (reference sequence). In DNA form, the CDR3 reads TGTGCCAGTAGCAGAGGGGAACCGGGACAGGGCTACGAGCAGTACTTC. This gives the protein CASSRGEPGQGYEQYF.

This clone was seen a handful of times. J is TRBJ2-5 and V is TRBV7-9; 16 positions match TRBD2. V gave up 3 bases and J gave up 6 bases; unmatched junction bases: 7. This CDR3 is built from 17 residues. CDR1 is SEHNR and CDR2 is FQNEAQ in the germline V gene (reference sequence). The CDR3 DNA follows: TGTGCCAGCAGCTTGGGGGGACTAGCGGGAGGGCCGAAGACCCAGTACTTC. This sequence encodes CASSLGGLAGGPKTQYF.

This clone was seen only a few times. The chain combines TRBV7-2 with TRBJ2-2, with unresolved D. V gave up 4 bases and J gave up 4 bases, with 4 bases separating them. The CDR3 sequence is 12 residues long. Germline V gene data show CDR1 as SGHTA and CDR2 as FQGNSA. The CDR3 sequence: CASSSSTGELFF. The CDR3 region has the DNA TGTGCCAGCAGCTCGAGCACCGGGGAGCTGTTTTTT.

This clone has a handful of counts. The chain joins TRBV5-1 to TRBJ1-1; D perhaps matches TRBD1 (5 bases). Trimming left V 1 base short and J 1 base short, with 8 bases between. CDR1 is SGHRS, CDR2 YFSETQ, per germline. The CDR3 covers 14 residues. CDR3 bases: TGCGCCAGCAGCTTGCAGGGTCCGAACACTGAAGCTTTCTTT. Protein sequence: CASSLQGPNTEAFF.

V and J are TRBV27 and TRBJ2-7; D is ambiguous. The V end lost 4 bases, the J end lost 3 bases, and 13 bases lay between the germline ends. This CDR3 is built from 14 residues. CDR1 MNHEY and CDR2 SMNVEV come from the germline V gene (reference sequence). Written as DNA, the CDR3 is TGTGCCAGCAGTTCCCGCGTCGGTTTCTACGAGCAGTACTTC. Amino acids: CASSSRVGFYEQYF.

The V call is TRBV5-6, the J call TRBJ2-7, with D tentatively TRBD2 (6 bases). V gave up 2 bases and J gave up 6 bases, with 12 bases separating them. This CDR3 is 13 amino acids long. Germline V CDR1 and CDR2: SGHDT, YYEEEE. The CDR3 loop is CASSFDFGGEQYF. CDR3 bases: TGTGCCAGCAGCTTTGATTTCGGGGGCGAGCAGTACTTC. Variable domain in full (rest from reference TRBV5-6 and TRBJ2-7): DAGVTQSPTHLIKTRGQQVTLRCSPKSGHDTVSWYQQALGQGPQFIFQYYEEEERQRGNFPDRFSGHQFPNYSSELNVNALLLGDSALYLCASSFDFGGEQYFGPGTRLTVT.

The V gene is TRBV2, the J gene TRBJ1-4, with D uncertain. CDR3 length equals 13 residues. Deletions cut 11 bases from V and 4 bases from J, with 14 bases between. Germline CDR1 SNHLY, CDR2 FYNNEI. CDR3 protein: CAYKAGSNEKLFF. CDR3 nucleotide sequence: TGTGCCTACAAGGCGGGGAGTAATGAAAAACTGTTTTTT.

The rearrangement links TRBV27 to TRBJ2-7; 10 bases are shared with TRBD2. Germline CDR1 reads MNHEY; CDR2 reads SMNVEV (reference sequence). The CDR3 covers 13 residues. V lost 6 bases, J lost 7 bases, and 6 bases stayed unmatched. In DNA, the CDR3 is TGTGCCAGCAGGGTAGCGGGGGGCTGGGAGCAGTACTTC. Amino acid sequence: CASRVAGGWEQYF.